This T cell receptor (beta chain) was identified during a study of T cell repertoires in aging, cancer and after chemotherapy. As for the study in general: Pre- and post-chemotherapy samples were paired from chronic lymphocytic leukemia patients treated with fludarabine- or bendamustine-based regimens.

Study-level points and caveats: No conclusions about immunological memory after chemotherapy can be drawn from the repertoire data. Age-matched healthy donors had significantly more diverse, less clonal blood TCR repertoires than untreated cancer patients. Lymphoid organ infiltration in hematological cancer patients may impair thymic emigration or peripheral T cell expansion.

A mixed TRB-A/B primer pool amplified rearranged TRB by multiplex touch-down PCR. TCRdb reprocessed the multiplex PCR reads with MiXCR, giving one entry per CDR3 protein. Among 750 to 900 distinct CDR3 sequences, 25% to 35% were seen once, and the ten largest hold 44%. Amplification of TCR beta used genomic DNA extracted from peripheral blood. This clonotype was seen a handful of times. Its matching antigen is unknown. Trimming shortened V by 5 bases and J by 10 bases, and 12 bases separated the two germline ends. CDR1 SGHTA and CDR2 FQGNSA come from the germline V gene. The CDR3 length is 12 residues.

This chain connects TRBV7-2 to TRBJ2-1; D unclear. The sample consisted of blood. The sequence came from a human donor with a blood cancer. CDR3 bases: TGTGCCAGCAGCCCGTATATGGGAGAGCAGTTCTTC. It yields the protein CASSPYMGEQFF. The full variable domain, with the rest looked up from reference TRBV7-2 and TRBJ2-1, is GAGVSQSPSNKVTEKGKDVELRCDPISGHTALYWYRQSLGQGLEFLIYFQGNSAPDKSGLPSDRFSAERTGGSVSTLTIQRTQQEDSAVYLCASSPYMGEQFFGPGTRLTVL.